This T cell receptor (beta chain) was identified in a study of blood T cells in healthy people across ages. Per-sample PBMC isolation yielded at least 6.5 million cells. Germline CDR1 and CDR2: DFQATT and SNEGSKA (reference sequence). The CDR3 spans 12 residues. Combining a sample-barcoded 5' primer with a J-beta primer mix, a second PCR ran for about 6 to 12 cycles. TCRdb analysed the 5' RACE reads with MiXCR anew, one entry per CDR3 protein. The data contain approximately 800,000 distinct CDR3 sequences, 55% to 70% of them singletons. The source material was blood. The chain combines TRBV20-1 with TRBJ2-4, with TRBD2 identical over 7 bases. The DNA end lines up better with TRBJ2-7; the J call may be wrong. The sequence derives from a man aged 25 to 40 in good health. The chain's CDR3 is CRGGIGMYEQYF. The CDR3 nucleotides are TGCAGGGGGGGGATCGGGATGTACGAGCAGTACTTC.